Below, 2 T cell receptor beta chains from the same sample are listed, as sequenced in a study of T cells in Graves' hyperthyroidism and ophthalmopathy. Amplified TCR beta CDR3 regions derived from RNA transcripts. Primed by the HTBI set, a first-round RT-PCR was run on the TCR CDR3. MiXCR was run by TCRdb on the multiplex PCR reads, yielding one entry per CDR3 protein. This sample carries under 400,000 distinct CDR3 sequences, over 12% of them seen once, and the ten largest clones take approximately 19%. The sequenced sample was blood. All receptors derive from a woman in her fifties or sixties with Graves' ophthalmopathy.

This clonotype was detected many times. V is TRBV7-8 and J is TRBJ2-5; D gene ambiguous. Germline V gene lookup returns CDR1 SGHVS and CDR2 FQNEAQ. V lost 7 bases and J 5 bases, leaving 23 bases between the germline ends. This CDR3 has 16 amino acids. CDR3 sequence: CASIYPSGPGRETQYF. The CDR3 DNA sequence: TGTGCCAGCATCTACCCCTCCGGCCCCGGTAGGGAGACCCAGTACTTC.

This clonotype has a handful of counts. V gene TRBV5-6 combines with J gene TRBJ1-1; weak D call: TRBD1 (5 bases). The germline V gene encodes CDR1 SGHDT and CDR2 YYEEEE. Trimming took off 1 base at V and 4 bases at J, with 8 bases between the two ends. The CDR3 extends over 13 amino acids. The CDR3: CASSLYGATEAFF. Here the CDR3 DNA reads TGTGCCAGCAGCTTGTATGGGGCCACTGAAGCTTTCTTT.